The next 22 T cell receptor beta chains were all read from a single sample in a study of blood T cells in healthy people across ages. Alongside a J-beta primer mix, a sample-barcoded 5' primer served in a second PCR lasting about 6 to 11 cycles. MiXCR was run by TCRdb on the 5' RACE reads, yielding one entry per CDR3 protein. The sample records over a million distinct CDR3 sequences, 45% being singletons. The specimen sequenced was blood. The source is a woman aged 60-75 years in good health.

The genes are TRBV20-1 and TRBJ2-1, with a possible D match to TRBD1 (6 bases). Germline CDR1 and CDR2: DFQATT and SNEGSKA (reference sequence). Trimming removed 4 bases from V and 10 bases from J, with 14 bases in between. The CDR3 loop spans 12 amino acids. The CDR3 nucleotides read TGCAGTGCTACCCACAGGGTGAACGAGCAGTTCTTC. This sequence encodes CSATHRVNEQFF.

There are a few counts of this clonotype. V usage is TRBV20-1 and J usage is TRBJ2-1; tentative D call: TRBD2 (6 bases). Germline CDR1 reads DFQATT; CDR2 reads SNEGSKA (reference sequence). CDR3 size: 14 residues. Trimming left V 6 bases short and J 7 bases short, with 19 bases between. CDR3 DNA: TGCAGTGCGGAGGGGCCCCGGCTCGTGAATGAGCAGTTCTTC. Amino acids: CSAEGPRLVNEQFF.

This chain connects TRBV4-2 to TRBJ1-6, with 7 nucleotides matching TRBD1. Germline CDR1 reads LGHNA; CDR2 reads YNFKEQ. The V segment lost 11 bases and the J segment 8 bases; nucleotides outside the gene matches: 9. The CDR3 covers 13 residues. The CDR3, as DNA: TGTGCCTCGCGACAGGGCGAGGATTCACCCCTCCACTTT. It yields the protein CASRQGEDSPLHF.

With respect to this clonotype: One junction end does not reproduce the germline sequence, and a read error may be involved. The chain uses TRBV5-6 and TRBJ1-2, with 7 bases that match TRBD1. CDR3 length: 15 amino acids. CDR1 is SGHDT and CDR2 is YYEEEE in the germline V gene. DNA for the CDR3: TGTGCCAGTAGCTTTAGACAGGGTCGTGCCTATGGCTACACCTTC. Protein sequence: CASSFRQGRAYGYTF.

The chain has TRBV11-2 and TRBJ2-3, with TRBD2 matching over 7 bases. Losses at the gene ends were 5 bases for V and 0 bases for J; bases not matched to a gene: 8. Germline CDR1 is SGHAT and CDR2 is FQNNGV. This CDR3 has 16 residues. CDR3 sequence (DNA): TGTGCCAGCAGCCCCCTGAGTAGCGGGAGCACAGATACGCAGTATTTT. Translation gives CASSPLSSGSTDTQYF.

The V and J genes are TRBV7-2 and TRBJ2-3; 9 bases match TRBD2. Germline V gene data show CDR1 as SGHTA and CDR2 as FQGNSA. Trimming removed 5 bases from V and 6 bases from J; junction bases left unmatched: 12. This CDR3 has 16 amino acids. The CDR3 DNA sequence: TGTGCCAGCAGCGCCAGCAGCGGGAGGCCGGAGGATACGCAGTATTTT. It translates to CASSASSGRPEDTQYF.

This chain uses TRBV5-1 with TRBJ2-3; TRBD1 matches 9 bases. After removal of 4 bases from V and 3 bases from J, the junction contained 9 bases not matched to a gene. This CDR3 comprises 16 residues. CDR1 SGHRS and CDR2 YFSETQ come from the germline V gene. CDR3 coding DNA: TGCGCCAGCAGCCGGGAGGACAGGGGTGGGACAGATACGCAGTATTTT. Translation gives CASSREDRGGTDTQYF.

The J gene is TRBJ2-5, the V gene TRBV30; 11 nucleotides line up with TRBD2. The CDR3 spans 12 residues. Germline V gene sequence: CDR1 GTSNPN, CDR2 SVGIG (reference sequence). Trimming took 6 bases from V and 5 from J; bases not matched to a gene: 2. DNA of the CDR3: TGTGCCTGCTCTAGCGGGAGGGAGACCCAGTACTTC. Its protein is CACSSGRETQYF. Together with reference TRBV30 and TRBJ2-5, the CDR3 gives the full variable domain: SQTIHQWPATLVQPVGSPLSLECTVEGTSNPNLYWYRQAAGRGLQLLFYSVGIGQISSEVPQNLSASRPQDRQFILSSKKLLLSDSGFYLCACSSGRETQYFGPGTRLLVL.

The chain is built from TRBV5-1 and TRBJ2-1; maybe TRBD1 (6 bases). Deletions cut 0 bases from V and 2 bases from J, with 9 bases between. Germline values: CDR1 SGHRS, CDR2 YFSETQ. The CDR3 covers 15 residues. This CDR3 reads CASSLDRVAYNEQFF. CDR3 DNA sequence: TGCGCCAGCAGCTTGGACAGGGTGGCCTACAATGAGCAGTTCTTC. The variable domain in full, completed from reference TRBV5-1 and TRBJ2-1, reads KAGVTQTPRYLIKTRGQQVTLSCSPISGHRSVSWYQQTPGQGLQFLFEYFSETQRNKGNFPGRFSGRQFSNSRSEMNVSTLELGDSALYLCASSLDRVAYNEQFFGPGTRLTVL.

The table lists this clonotype with a few counts. The chain links TRBV20-1 to TRBJ2-7; D perhaps matches TRBD2 (5 bases). Germline V lookup: CDR1 DFQATT, CDR2 SNEGSKA (reference sequence). CDR3 size: 14 residues. With 3 bases removed from V and 4 bases from J, the gap between germline ends came to 16 bases. The CDR3 DNA sequence: TGCAGTGCTAGTGACGGACTGACCCTTTACGAGCAGTACTTC. Translated: CSASDGLTLYEQYF.

Concerning this clonotype itself: Possible read error: a much larger clone is one base away. V gene TRBV25-1 combines with J gene TRBJ2-1; D gene unclear. The CDR3 has 13 residues. Trimming removed 6 bases at V and 10 bases at J, with 16 bases between. Looked up from germline, CDR1 is MGHDK and CDR2 is SYGVNS. CDR3 nucleotides: TGTGCCAGCAGGGGTACAGATAGATACGAGCAGTTCTTC. It specifies CASRGTDRYEQFF.

The rearrangement joins TRBV30 to TRBJ2-7; TRBD2 might be the D (5 bases). This CDR3 is 15 amino acids long. Looked up from germline, CDR1 is GTSNPN and CDR2 is SVGIG (reference sequence). V gave up 1 base and J gave up 3 bases, with 16 bases separating them. CDR3 in amino acids: CAWSADGRNLYEQYF. CDR3 coding DNA: TGTGCCTGGAGTGCCGATGGGAGAAACCTCTACGAGCAGTACTTC.

V and J are TRBV2 and TRBJ2-5; no clear D. Between the trimmed V and J ends, which lost 6 bases and 2 bases, there was a span of 10 bases. Germline V lookup: CDR1 SNHLY, CDR2 FYNNEI. The CDR3 is made up of 13 amino acids. This CDR3 is CASRDDLQETQYF. CDR3 DNA: TGTGCCAGCAGAGACGACTTACAAGAGACCCAGTACTTC.

V usage is TRBV7-9 and J usage is TRBJ2-7; no reliable D call. The length of the CDR3 is 14 residues. The germline V gene encodes CDR1 SEHNR and CDR2 FQNEAQ (reference sequence). V shed 5 bases and J shed 4 bases, with 15 bases lying between them. This CDR3 reads CASSPTSFNYEQYF. CDR3 nucleotide sequence: TGTGCCAGCAGCCCTACATCCTTTAATTACGAGCAGTACTTC.

The chain joins TRBV6-1 to TRBJ1-1; possibly TRBD1 for D (5 bases). The CDR3 length is 13 residues. The V gene's germline CDR1 is MNHNS and CDR2 SASEGT. Trimming removed 3 bases at V and 6 bases at J, with 11 bases between. The CDR3 region has the DNA TGTGCCAGCAGTGATAGACAGTGGTCTGAAGCTTTCTTT. Amino acid sequence: CASSDRQWSEAFF.

The chain combines TRBV12-3 or TRBV12-4 with TRBJ2-3; D gene ambiguous. The CDR3 totals 13 residues. The germline V and J ends were trimmed by 5 bases and 4 bases, with 10 bases remaining between them. The CDR3 DNA sequence: TGTGCCAGCAGTAGAGTTGGAGCAGATACGCAGTATTTT. Protein sequence: CASSRVGADTQYF.

This clonotype was seen only a few times. The chain is built from TRBV29-1 and TRBJ2-7; 7 bases map to TRBD1. This CDR3 is built from 12 residues. Germline values: CDR1 SQVTM, CDR2 ANQGSEA. V gave up 7 bases and J gave up 1 base; unmatched junction bases: 4. This CDR3 reads CSGGQDSYEQYF. CDR3 in DNA: TGCAGCGGCGGACAGGATTCCTACGAGCAGTACTTC.

V gene TRBV28 combines with J gene TRBJ1-2, with a possible D match to TRBD1 (5 bases). Germline V gene data show CDR1 as MDHEN and CDR2 as SYDVKM. Trimming took off 8 bases at V and 0 bases at J, with 10 bases between the two ends. CDR3 length equals 13 residues. CDR3 residues: CASDSYTNYGYTF. CDR3 in DNA: TGTGCCAGCGACAGCTATACTAACTATGGCTACACCTTC.

With regard to this clonotype: Compared with germline, one end of the junction differs, possibly owing to a read error. The V and J genes are TRBV7-8 and TRBJ2-7; D is unclear. TRBJ2-5 matches the DNA end more closely, so the J call is doubtful. From germline, CDR1 is SGHVS and CDR2 FQNEAQ. The CDR3 sequence is 15 residues long. The CDR3 region has the DNA TGTGCCAGCCGCTTTGAGGCAGACCGAAAAGAGACCCAGTACTTC. Amino acids: CASRFEADRKETQYF.

The chain links TRBV7-7 to TRBJ2-1; the D gene is possibly TRBD1 (5 bases). Germline V gene sequence: CDR1 SSHAT, CDR2 FNYEAQ (reference sequence). The CDR3 has 15 residues. The V and J ends lost 5 bases and 4 bases respectively, with 15 bases between them. CDR3 residues: CASSPRASGYNEQFF. The CDR3 bases are TGTGCCAGCAGCCCCAGGGCTAGTGGGTACAATGAGCAGTTCTTC.

The chain joins TRBV2 to TRBJ2-7, with 7 bases fitting TRBD2. J gave up 6 bases and V 11 bases, and 16 bases lay outside the gene matches. Germline CDR1 SNHLY, CDR2 FYNNEI. CDR3 length: 14 amino acids. The CDR3 loop reads CACPARAGSFEQYF. The DNA for the CDR3 is TGTGCCTGCCCCGCTCGAGCGGGAAGTTTCGAGCAGTACTTC.

The sample holds one count of this clonotype. J is TRBJ2-7 and V is TRBV5-1; weak D call: TRBD1 (6 bases). Trimming took off 4 bases at V and 3 bases at J, with 14 bases between the two ends. This CDR3 has 14 amino acids. Germline V gene data show CDR1 as SGHRS and CDR2 as YFSETQ. DNA for the CDR3: TGCGCCAGCAGCCCCCGGGACACCTTCTACGAGCAGTACTTC. This translates into CASSPRDTFYEQYF.